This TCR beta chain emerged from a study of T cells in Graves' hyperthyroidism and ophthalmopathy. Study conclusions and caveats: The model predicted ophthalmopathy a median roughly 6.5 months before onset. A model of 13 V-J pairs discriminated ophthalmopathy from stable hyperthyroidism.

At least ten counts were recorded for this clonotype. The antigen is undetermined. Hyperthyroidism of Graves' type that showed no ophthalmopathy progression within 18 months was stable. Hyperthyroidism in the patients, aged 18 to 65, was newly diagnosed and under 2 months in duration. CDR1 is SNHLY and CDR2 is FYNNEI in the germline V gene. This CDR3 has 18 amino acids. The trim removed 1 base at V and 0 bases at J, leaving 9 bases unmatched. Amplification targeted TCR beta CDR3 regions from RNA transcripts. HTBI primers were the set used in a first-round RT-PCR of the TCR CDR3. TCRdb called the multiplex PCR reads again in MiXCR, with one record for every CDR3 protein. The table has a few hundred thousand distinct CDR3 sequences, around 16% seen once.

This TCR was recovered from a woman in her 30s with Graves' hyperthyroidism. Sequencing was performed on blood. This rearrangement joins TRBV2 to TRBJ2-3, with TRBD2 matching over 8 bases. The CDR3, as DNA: TGTGCCAGCAGTGAAGGCGTTAGCGGGGAGCCAAGCACAGATACGCAGTATTTT. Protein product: CASSEGVSGEPSTDTQYF.